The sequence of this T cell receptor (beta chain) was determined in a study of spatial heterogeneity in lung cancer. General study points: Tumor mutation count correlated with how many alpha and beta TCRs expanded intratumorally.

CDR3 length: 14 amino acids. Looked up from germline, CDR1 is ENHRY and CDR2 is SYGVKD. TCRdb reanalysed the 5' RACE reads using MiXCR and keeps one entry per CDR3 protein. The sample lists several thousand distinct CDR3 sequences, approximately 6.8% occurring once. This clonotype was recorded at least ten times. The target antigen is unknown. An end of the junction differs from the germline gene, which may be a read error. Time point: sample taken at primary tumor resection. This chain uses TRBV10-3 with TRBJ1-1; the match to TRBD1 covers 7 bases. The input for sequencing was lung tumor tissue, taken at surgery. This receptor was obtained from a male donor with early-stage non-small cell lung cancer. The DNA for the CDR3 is TGTGCCATCAGTGATGGAGGGGGCAGGGGTGAAACTTTCTTT. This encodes CAISDGGGRGETFF.